This note documents a single T cell receptor (beta chain) sequence. CDR1 GTSNPN and CDR2 SVGIG come from the germline V gene (reference sequence). The CDR3 extends over 10 amino acids. These data are taken from a study of technical replicates of blood from a handful of donors. Assay used: immunoSEQ multiplex PCR; TCRdb lists only in-frame clones, some missing. This repertoire shows tens of thousands of clones, 80% to 95% found once; its top ten account for 0.41%. The sample was T cells isolated from PBMCs. The origin of this receptor is a human donor in good health. This chain links TRBV30 with TRBJ2-1; D call uncertain. CDR3 in amino acids: CAAADNEQFF. The CDR3 DNA reads TGTGCTGCCGCGGACAATGAGCAGTTCTTC.